These T cell receptor beta chains were read from a single sample in a study of T cells in Graves' hyperthyroidism and ophthalmopathy. TCRdb reanalysed the multiplex PCR reads using MiXCR and keeps one entry per CDR3 protein. The sample comprises some 350,000 distinct CDR3 sequences, less than 20% of which are singletons, and 25% to 35% rests with the top ten. The source material was blood. The receptors were sampled from a woman aged 18-29 years with Graves' hyperthyroidism that later progressed to Graves' ophthalmopathy. CDR3s leave out the opening cysteine and the closing phenylalanine or tryptophan. A D gene is named only where the DNA matches it firmly. Only some rows state a clone size, as once, few, many or a class for expanded clones.

size	V	length	D	J	CDR3
.	TRBV11-2	14	.	TRBJ2-5	ASTPFRREKVETQY
many	TRBV20-1	12	.	TRBJ1-1	SARGSNSNTEAF
few	TRBV9	14	.	TRBJ2-3	ASSVGSGQILDTQY
.	TRBV29-1	14	.	TRBJ2-2	SVESISGGTTGELF
many	TRBV29-1	13	TRBD2	TRBJ2-1	SVMTSGLGYNEQF
many	TRBV11-2	8	.	TRBJ2-1	ASSSNEQF
many	TRBV2	12	TRBD2	TRBJ2-7	ASSRSGRSYEQY
many	TRBV12-3/TRBV12-4	13	.	TRBJ1-4	ASSPSGGGAEKLF
few	TRBV5-8	12	TRBD1	TRBJ1-2	ASSPDRGQSGYT
many	TRBV5-1	16	TRBD2	TRBJ2-1	ASSLFRGAGVAYNEQF
few	TRBV4-1	12	.	TRBJ1-1	ASSHSRGPGEAF
many	TRBV20-1	10	.	TRBJ1-5	SAREANQPQH
many	TRBV20-1	11	TRBD2	TRBJ2-7	SARLSGLDEQY
few	TRBV12-3/TRBV12-4	10	.	TRBJ1-2	ASNRPGYGYT
many	TRBV27	13	.	TRBJ2-1	ASSYQGNSYNEQF
few	TRBV6-5	15	.	TRBJ2-6	ASSYSMWGSGANVLT
many	TRBV29-1	14	TRBD2	TRBJ2-5	SVERLLAGLKETQY
few	TRBV19	12	.	TRBJ2-2	ASSILDSAGELF
many	TRBV2	15	TRBD1	TRBJ2-1	ASSDDQTGGLYNEQF
many	TRBV24-1	13	.	TRBJ2-2	ATSKRGPVTGELF
.	TRBV7-9	13	TRBD1	TRBJ2-7	ASSLAGQFSYEQY
many	TRBV12-3/TRBV12-4	9	.	TRBJ2-7	ASSPSVGQY
.	TRBV20-1	14	TRBD2	TRBJ2-7	SAPGTSRYLSYEQY
many	TRBV11-2	11	.	TRBJ2-7	ASLGFVSYEQY
many	TRBV7-8	14	TRBD1	TRBJ2-2	ASSPPGTGGTGELF
few	TRBV27	14	.	TRBJ2-1	ASSTSGTGPYNEQS
many	TRBV6-1	12	.	TRBJ2-6	ASRKASGANVLT
many	TRBV6-1	13	TRBD1	TRBJ1-2	ASSQQGFEGYGYT
few	TRBV13	18	.	TRBJ2-1	ASSPRTGGLAGGIYNEQF